Shown below are 10 T cell receptor beta chains from a single sample sequenced in a study of HIV-infected patients and healthy controls (dated 2014 in TCRdb). Since whole blood was used without any cell fractionation, the repertoire reflected all peripheral T cells in unsorted form. Libraries were made using 5' RACE. The instrument was an Illumina MiSeq. Reverse transcription of approximately 500 ng RNA was performed with SuperScript III using primers directed against the alpha and beta constant regions. Alpha and beta chain libraries were generated separately via chain-specific third strand synthesis with multiplexing indices. TCRdb trimmed public reads at Q25 via fastp, called clones via MiXCR and kept in-frame beta chains. Rows with one shared CDR3 protein collapse into an entry with the most common genes and DNA. The sample table shows 10,000 to 11,000 distinct CDR3 sequences, and more than 9% are seen once. The biggest ten clones account for 15% to 20% of the sample.

This material consisted of blood, taken before antiretroviral therapy. The receptor set was obtained from an adult with HIV infection.

This clonotype was seen many times. The V and J genes are TRBV4-2 and TRBJ2-4; 9 bases are a match to TRBD1. V lost 3 bases to trimming and J lost 1 base; unmatched junction nucleotides: 4. The CDR3 is 16 amino acids. Germline V CDR1 and CDR2: LGHNA, YNFKEQ. CDR3 nucleotide sequence: TGTGCCAGCAGCCAGGACGGACAGGGGGCCAAAAACATTCAGTACTTC. Amino acid sequence: CASSQDGQGAKNIQYF.

This clonotype was recorded at least ten times. CDR3 DNA sequence: TGCGCCAGCAGCGATACGGGATCCACTAACGAGCAGTACTTC. This translates into CASSDTGSTNEQYF. The chain recombines TRBV5-1 with TRBJ2-7; maybe TRBD2 (5 bases). There are 14 residues in the CDR3. V was clipped by 4 bases and J by 5 bases, with 16 bases between them. CDR1 is SGHRS, CDR2 YFSETQ, per germline.

This clonotype occurred many times. The chain employs TRBV7-6 and TRBJ1-2, with TRBD1 as a possible D gene (5 bases). The V gene's germline CDR1 is SGHVS and CDR2 FNYEAQ. V lost 5 bases, J lost 2 bases, and 15 bases lay in between. The CDR3 is 15 amino acids. CDR3 amino acids: CASSALQDLNYGYTF. As DNA, the CDR3 is TGTGCCAGCAGCGCCCTACAGGATCTAAACTATGGCTACACCTTC.

The chain couples TRBV2 to TRBJ2-7, with a weak D call TRBD1 (5 bases). The CDR3 contains 14 residues. CDR1 and CDR2 (germline): SNHLY, FYNNEI. Trimming removed 2 bases from V and 4 bases from J, with 12 bases in between. CDR3 sequence reads: CASSESETVYEQYF. In nucleotides, the CDR3 is TGTGCCAGCAGTGAAAGTGAGACAGTTTACGAGCAGTACTTC.

Turning to this clonotype: At one end, the junction sequence differs from germline, possibly due to a read error. The J gene is TRBJ2-1, the V gene TRBV5-5; D gene uncertain. Per germline, CDR1 SGHKS and CDR2 YYEKEE (reference sequence). The CDR3 is 12 residues long. The CDR3: CTSSLSYNEQFF. For the CDR3, the DNA is TGTACCAGCAGCTTGTCTTACAATGAGCAGTTCTTC.

This clonotype was counted at least ten times. V and J are TRBV28 and TRBJ2-7, with 10 bases that match TRBD1. Trimming cost V 4 bases and J 6 bases; bases outside gene matches: 12. This CDR3 region has 16 residues. In germline, CDR1 is MDHEN, CDR2 SYDVKM. Written as DNA, the CDR3 is TGTGCCAGCAGTTATCCCCTGGACAGGGGGGGCAGCGAGCAGTACTTC. As protein: CASSYPLDRGGSEQYF.

This clonotype was recorded many times. The chain recombines TRBV28 with TRBJ1-1; D is uncertain. V shed 7 bases and J shed 1 base, with 10 bases lying between them. The CDR3 length is 13 residues. Looked up from germline, CDR1 is MDHEN and CDR2 is SYDVKM. DNA of the CDR3: TGTGCCAGCAAGAGTCCAGGGAACACTGAAGCTTTCTTT. Its protein is CASKSPGNTEAFF.

This clonotype was recorded at least ten times. This chain joins TRBV29-1 and TRBJ1-6, with TRBD1 identical over 10 bases. V was clipped by 5 bases and J by 14 bases; unmatched bases: 9. The CDR3 consists of 13 residues. Per the germline V gene, CDR1 is SQVTM and CDR2 is ANQGSEA. The CDR3 DNA reads TGCAGCGTTACGACAGGGGGCGGTTTAGCCCTCCACTTT. This translates into CSVTTGGGLALHF.

This clonotype showed up many times. This chain uses TRBV20-1 with TRBJ2-3, with D tentatively TRBD2 (5 bases). The CDR3 has 15 amino acids. The germline V gene has CDR1 DFQATT and CDR2 SNEGSKA (reference sequence). Between the trimmed V and J ends, which lost 3 bases and 3 bases, there was a span of 16 bases. This CDR3 reads CSASKPGDSTDTQYF. Here the CDR3 DNA reads TGCAGTGCTAGTAAACCCGGGGATAGTACAGATACGCAGTATTTT.

In its sample, this clonotype ranks as medium-sized. J is TRBJ1-3 and V is TRBV18, with 7 bases that match TRBD1. This CDR3 has 15 amino acids. V was pared by 0 bases and J by 4 bases, with 3 bases of the junction left unmatched. Germline V lookup: CDR1 KGHSH, CDR2 LQKENI. CDR3 bases: TGTGCCAGCTCACCACCGGGACAGTTCGGAAACACCATATATTTT. Translated, it gives CASSPPGQFGNTIYF. The variable domain in full, with the rest retrieved from reference TRBV18 and TRBJ1-3, is NAGVMQNPRHLVRRRGQEARLRCSPMKGHSHVYWYRQLPEEGLKFMVYLQKENIIDESGMPKERFSAEFPKEGPSILRIQQVVRGDSAAYFCASSPPGQFGNTIYFGEGSWLTVV.